Listed below are T cell receptor beta chains from one sample, sequenced in a study of T cell responses to AZD1222 COVID-19 vaccine. The repertoire was sequenced with immunoSEQ multiplex PCR; TCRdb's copy has only in-frame clones and lacks some. The sample carries roughly 79,000 clones, approximately 82% recorded once. The sample here was peripheral blood, taken on day 0 of AZD1222 vaccination. These receptors came from an adult in good health. The CDR3 runs from the conserved cysteine through the conserved F or W. The D gene is left open where the match is weak.

cdr3_aa d_call v_call
CASSVGGSMDTIYF TRBD1 TRBV2
CASSFGAGADQETQYF TRBD2 TRBV7-6
CSASGLGGRRIDSPLHF - TRBV20-1
CASSLFPGAGYEQYF - TRBV28
CATSRQGAHNSPLHF TRBD1 TRBV15
CASSETSGIPYEQYF TRBD2 TRBV13
CASSFSGRAQHF - TRBV28
CASTGVGRYEQYF - TRBV6-5
CASSRNEGDEQFF - TRBV4-2
CASSLDINTGELFF - TRBV5-1
CASRSGTGVTQPQHF TRBD1 TRBV2
CASSLEGTVYNEQFF TRBD1 TRBV5-1
CASSLYQGSYNEQFF - TRBV11-2
CSVEAGGSEKLFF - TRBV29-1
CSVGTSEIGGEQYF TRBD2 TRBV29-1
CASRGDGPWDEQYF - TRBV7-2
CATSRDRQYRVF - TRBV15
CASSTTGSYGYTF - TRBV5-5
CASRVNLALSSYEQYF - TRBV2
CASSLPGLYGYTF - TRBV12-3/TRBV12-4
CASRIAGGSYEQYF - TRBV6-5
CATSDPTGTSGPNEQFF TRBD2 TRBV24-1
CASSLNRVLNEKLFF - TRBV5-1
CASSDRASGRDTQYF TRBD2 TRBV10-1
CASRRDRLYEQYF TRBD1 TRBV6-1
CASSLRQGNSPDYGYTF - TRBV5-8
CASSSPLPLGELFF - TRBV28
CASSLPQMGAGRRSYGYTF - TRBV28
CASSRTGPNEQFF TRBD1 TRBV28
CASRTPGLAEDTQYF TRBD2 TRBV7-2
CASSVGTGGFQPQHF TRBD1 TRBV7-8
CASSLQTGFVTQYF TRBD1 TRBV7-8
CASSPLDRGVGYTF TRBD1 TRBV18
CASSLVRAGKSEAFF - TRBV7-6
CASTRDGRGDRF - TRBV2
CASSQVSGGDGYTF - TRBV3-1/TRBV3-2
CASSMRGELFF - TRBV19
CASSEALVGSETQYF - TRBV2
CASSELIAGEADYEQYF TRBD2 TRBV25-1
CASSPQWTYQETQYF - TRBV4-1
CAYSGTSGYNEQFF TRBD2 TRBV30
CASSRDAGVQIVGELFF TRBD2 TRBV18
CASSRGTGVRDTQYF - TRBV7-8
CSVLGVSTDTQYF - TRBV29-1
CASRVDRTAYGYTF - TRBV2
CASSQNTGELFF - TRBV28
CSVQRGRDEQFF - TRBV29-1
CASSQMGRGDTEAFF - TRBV5-1
CASSFMNTEAFF - TRBV12-3/TRBV12-4
CAISDERPPDGEQYF - TRBV10-3
CASSPSFGMPSQYF - TRBV7-8
CASSLGGGTDPGEQYF - TRBV7-6
CASRRIAGGETQYF TRBD2 TRBV7-8
CASSLVRQDDEAFF - TRBV5-1